This T cell receptor beta chain was identified during a study of molecular identifiers for immune sequencing clone quantification listed by TCRdb under 2018. General notes on the study: For a replicate experiment, RNA from around 20,000 or 99,000 naive CD8 T cells was divided into five aliquots, of which four were sequenced. This methods study benchmarked molecular-identifier clustering-based TCR repertoire sequencing (MIDCIRS) and TCR RNA copy counting, using CD8 T cells to do so. What the authors observed across the whole study: The sizes of highly expanded clones could end up underestimated when identical TCR molecules share a barcode. The naive libraries included spiked-in Jurkat TCR RNA (fewer than 11 copies' worth), and this Jurkat TCR RNA is not part of the donor repertoire. When barcode sub-clustering was not used, chimeric consensus sequences inflated TCR diversity, with chimeras reaching as high as 47%. In CMV-specific effector cells, over 97% of molecules were held by clones above 20 RNA copies, whereas under 1% of molecules were held by such clones in naive cells. Around 2.8 recovered TCR RNA copies per cell were obtained by modeling, versus about 9 by digital PCR, implying a capture efficiency of approximately 27%. Even against a background of roughly 1 million naive CD8 T cells, spiked-in Jurkat TCR RNA amounting to a single cell's worth was reported to be detectable.

Libraries were prepared through PCR. Sequencing relied on an Illumina HiSeq 4000. Bulk TCR libraries were generated as previously described, with the TCR primers listed in Table S5 used. Purification of total RNA was performed with the Qiagen AllPrep DNA/RNA kit. Before any analysis, reads coming from multiple sequencing runs of the same library were combined into one pool. In the paper's pipeline: Reads were retained only if the reads had an exact TCR constant sequence, and the retained reads were trimmed to 150 nt and grouped according to their 12-nt molecular barcodes. Reads in each barcode group were sub-clustered using a 15% Levenshtein threshold, and a quality-weighted consensus sequence was built for each RNA molecule. Non-functional sequences were excluded, and lower-count sequences lying one edit away from another sequence were also excluded. Based on a fit of two negative binomial distributions, barcode sub-clusters having less than 20% of the maximum read count were discarded. The public sequencing data were trimmed at Q25 with fastp and processed into clonotypes with MiXCR by TCRdb, which kept only in-frame beta chains. Entries are consolidated by CDR3 protein sequence, retaining the most common genes and DNA. The V and J calls and clone size come from TCRdb's table, not from the authors' own analysis. This sample holds 490,000 or so distinct CDR3 sequences; around a fifth were observed only once. In total, the top ten clones hold about 0.78% of the sample.

The CDR3 starts with the cysteine, ends with the phenylalanine, and has 15 residues. Only the CDR3 portion is preserved as DNA: 45 bases, with reading frame beginning at the first base. The CDR1 and CDR2 encoded by the germline V gene are SGHRS and YFSETQ. A distance of 15 bases separates the germline ends of V and J, which lose 4 bases and 4 bases respectively. Worth noting for this clonotype: It has no known antigen specificity. No base-level quality is on record; no much larger clone is a single base apart.

Naive CD8 T cell libraries were made from around 20,000 to 1,000,000 sorted cells using 10%, 30% or 50% of purified RNA. Naive CD8 T cells were FACS-sorted as CD8+CD4-CCR7+CD45RA+ on a BD FACSAria II into RLT Plus buffer. To test detection sensitivity, Jurkat RNA equal to around nine TCR copies was added to samples of 20,000-1,000,000 naive CD8 T cells. Enrichment of CD8 T cells was performed with RosetteSep CD8+ T Cell Enrichment Cocktail and Ficoll-Paque, after which ACK red cell lysis was carried out. The TCR was taken from a human donor in good health. Some libraries in this study had Jurkat cell RNA spiked in. The rearrangement combines TRBV5-1 with TRBJ2-1; the D gene is not confidently resolved. Material for sequencing was naive CD8+ T cells from blood, with Jurkat cell RNA spiked in. The cell subset or site label, as the study defines it: FACS-sorted CD8+CD4-CCR7+CD45RA+ naive T cells. The nucleotide sequence is TGCGCCAGCAGCCTAGACCAGCCGATATACAATGAGCAGTTCTTC. Translation gives CASSLDQPIYNEQFF.